This entry is about one T cell receptor (beta chain). The antigen is not known. Other DNA sequences within the sample encode an identical CDR3. The test was conducted at deep level. Each subset's genomic DNA was split evenly across several immunoSEQ plates. On sorted subsets, replicate PCRs used approximately 200 ng DNA, or about 30,000 T cell genomes. Method: immunoSEQ multiplex PCR; TCRdb's copy keeps in-frame clones and lacks some. The data show millions of clones, with more than 85% seen just once and around 0.4% held by the top ten. V trimming: 3 bases; J trimming: 3 bases; junction bases outside the gene matches: 3. The CDR3 loop spans 15 amino acids. The germline V gene encodes CDR1 SGDLS and CDR2 YYNGEE. These data belong to a study of shared clonotypes between healthy human individuals. Study conclusions and caveats: Clonotypes that were shared across a handful of donors made up around 5% of naive CD4 clonotypes.

The rearrangement uses TRBV9 and TRBJ2-1; 10 nucleotides align to TRBD1. The specimen sequenced was naive CD4+ T cells from PBMCs. Regarding subset: CD45RA+ positively selected. This TCR derives from a man between 18 and 35 years old in good health. Some clones in this sample may be carry-over from other donors' samples. DNA for the CDR3: TGTGCCAGCAGCGCGACAGGGGGCAGCTACAATGAGCAGTTCTTC. It yields the protein CASSATGGSYNEQFF. The complete variable domain, with remaining parts taken from reference TRBV9 and TRBJ2-1, reads DSGVTQTPKHLITATGQRVTLRCSPRSGDLSVYWYQQSLDQGLQFLIQYYNGEERAKGNILERFSAQQFPDLHSELNLSSLELGDSALYFCASSATGGSYNEQFFGPGTRLTVL.